The clone carrying this T cell receptor (beta chain) was recorded a few times. The antigen is not known. This record belongs to a study of T-cell reconstitution after alpha-beta-depleted transplantation in children. For TCRbeta, the library was prepared with unique molecular identifiers. TCRdb used MiXCR to reprocess the PCR reads, holding one entry per CDR3 protein. The table records 500,000 to 650,000 distinct CDR3 sequences, over 10% of them present only once. The V end lost 2 bases, the J end lost 8 bases, and 22 bases lay between the germline ends. The V gene's germline CDR1 is SEHNR and CDR2 FQNEAQ (reference sequence). This CDR3 contains 17 residues. Study results and caveats: Some patients' high day-60 TCRbeta diversity was attributed to recipient cells surviving conditioning. Diversity and T-cell counts at one year after transplant derived mostly from new T cells. Reportedly, only several hundred clones from non-depleted graft cells drove alpha-beta T-cell counts at about two months.

The sequence was obtained from a female patient aged 2 to 10 who had a stem cell transplant for aplastic anemia, so the T cells may come from the graft donor. The genes are TRBV7-9 and TRBJ2-1; D assignment may be TRBD1 or TRBD2 (5 bases each). Sequencing was performed on PBMCs, mostly from graft donor cells, taken 180 days after TCRalphabeta/CD19-depleted stem cell transplant. The CDR3 nucleotides are TGTGCCAGCAGCTTATCCCCAGGGACCAACCAACACCATGAGCAGTTCTTC. It encodes CASSLSPGTNQHHEQFF.